The 5 T cell receptor beta chains listed next were all sequenced from one sample in a study of cytomegalovirus exposure and HLA in healthy donors. This PCR relied on a set of 60 Vbeta primers and 13 Jbeta primers. Profiled with immunoSEQ multiplex PCR; TCRdb holds only in-frame clones, not every one. The data show about 150,000 clones, approximately 79% seen once. Sample: PBMCs. Receptors were obtained from a woman aged 35 to 49 in good health and CMV-seropositive.

The chain is built from TRBV18 and TRBJ2-1, with 11 nucleotides matching TRBD1. Germline CDR1 is KGHSH and CDR2 is LQKENI. Unmatched junction bases numbered 5, after V lost 4 bases and J lost 6 bases. This CDR3 contains 15 residues. The DNA of the CDR3 is TGTGCCAGCTCACTCACGGGACAGGGGGGCAATGAGCAGTTCTTC. Translating gives CASSLTGQGGNEQFF.

The chain employs TRBV19 and TRBJ1-1, with D possibly matching TRBD1 (6 bases). The CDR3 sequence is 15 residues long. Between the trimmed V and J ends, which lost 1 base and 5 bases, there was a span of 14 bases. Germline CDR1 is LNHDA and CDR2 is SQIVND (reference sequence). The CDR3 nucleotides read TGTGCCAGTAGTATAGCGGCAGGGGTATGGACTGAAGCTTTCTTT. This translates into CASSIAAGVWTEAFF.

The chain is built from TRBV11-2 and TRBJ2-7; possible D gene TRBD1, 5 bases. This CDR3 region has 14 residues. Germline CDR1 SGHAT, CDR2 FQNNGV. V was clipped by 3 bases and J by 3 bases, with 12 bases between them. In DNA form, the CDR3 reads TGTGCCAGCAGCTTTCAGGGCTCTAGCTACGAGCAGTACTTC. It yields the protein CASSFQGSSYEQYF.

A note on this clone: Other DNA sequences in this sample translate to the same CDR3. V is TRBV5-1 and J is TRBJ2-3; TRBD1 is a possible D gene (5 bases). The germline V gene encodes CDR1 SGHRS and CDR2 YFSETQ. The V end lost 2 bases, the J end lost 0 bases, and 7 bases lay between the germline ends. The CDR3 runs 14 residues. The CDR3 reads CASSLGQSTDTQYF. CDR3 nucleotide sequence: TGCGCCAGCAGCTTAGGACAAAGCACAGATACGCAGTATTTT.

This chain connects TRBV14 to TRBJ1-4; 7 bases align to TRBD1. The CDR3 is made up of 15 amino acids. V lost 6 bases to trimming and J lost 8 bases; unmatched junction nucleotides: 12. Germline CDR1 is SGHDN and CDR2 is FVKESK. In DNA form, the CDR3 reads TGTGCCAGCAGTCGTCAACAGGGGAGTGGGGAAAAACTGTTTTTT. This codes for CASSRQQGSGEKLFF.